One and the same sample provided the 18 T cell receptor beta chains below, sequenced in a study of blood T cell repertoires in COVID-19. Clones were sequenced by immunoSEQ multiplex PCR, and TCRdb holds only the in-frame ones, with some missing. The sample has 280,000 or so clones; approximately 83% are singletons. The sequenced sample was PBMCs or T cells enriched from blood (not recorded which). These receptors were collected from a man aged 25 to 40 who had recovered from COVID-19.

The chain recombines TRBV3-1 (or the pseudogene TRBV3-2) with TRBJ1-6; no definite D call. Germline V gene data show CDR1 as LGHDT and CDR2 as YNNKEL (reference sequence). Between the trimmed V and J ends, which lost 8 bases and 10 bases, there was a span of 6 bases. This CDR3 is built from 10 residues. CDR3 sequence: CASGGSPLHF. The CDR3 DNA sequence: TGTGCCAGCGGAGGATCACCCCTCCACTTT.

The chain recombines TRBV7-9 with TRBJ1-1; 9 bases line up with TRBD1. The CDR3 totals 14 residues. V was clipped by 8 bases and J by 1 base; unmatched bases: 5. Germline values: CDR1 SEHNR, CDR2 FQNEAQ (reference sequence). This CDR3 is CASWTGASNTEAFF. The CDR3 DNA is TGTGCCAGCTGGACAGGGGCCTCGAACACTGAAGCTTTCTTT.

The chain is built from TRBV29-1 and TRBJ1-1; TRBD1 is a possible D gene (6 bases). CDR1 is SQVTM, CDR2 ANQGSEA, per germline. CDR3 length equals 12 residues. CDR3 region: CSGGAMSTEAFF. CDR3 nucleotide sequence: TGCAGTGGGGGGGCGATGTCCACTGAAGCTTTCTTT.

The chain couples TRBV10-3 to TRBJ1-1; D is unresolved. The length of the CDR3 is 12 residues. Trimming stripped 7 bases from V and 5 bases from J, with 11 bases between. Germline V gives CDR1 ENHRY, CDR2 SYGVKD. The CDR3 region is CAIKGGGTEAFF. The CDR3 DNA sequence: TGTGCCATCAAAGGAGGAGGAACTGAAGCTTTCTTT.

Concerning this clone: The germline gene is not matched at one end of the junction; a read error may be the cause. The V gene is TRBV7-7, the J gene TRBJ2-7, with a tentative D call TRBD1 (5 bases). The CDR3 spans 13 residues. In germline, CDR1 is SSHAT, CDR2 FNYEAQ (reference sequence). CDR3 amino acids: CASSRNQGSEQYF. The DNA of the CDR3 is TGTGCTAGCAGCCGAAACCAGGGCAGCGAGCAGTACTTC.

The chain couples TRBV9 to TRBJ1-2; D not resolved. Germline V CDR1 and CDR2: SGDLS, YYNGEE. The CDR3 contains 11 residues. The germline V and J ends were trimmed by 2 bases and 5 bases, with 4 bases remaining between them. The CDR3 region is CASSVNYGYTF. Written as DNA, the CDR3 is TGTGCCAGCAGCGTTAATTATGGCTACACCTTC.

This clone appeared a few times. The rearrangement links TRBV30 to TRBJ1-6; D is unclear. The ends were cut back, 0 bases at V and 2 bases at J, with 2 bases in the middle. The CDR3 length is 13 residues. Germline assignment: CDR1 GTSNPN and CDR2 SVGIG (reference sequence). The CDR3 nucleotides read TGTGCCTGGAGTGTCACCTATAATTCACCCCTCCACTTT. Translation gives CAWSVTYNSPLHF. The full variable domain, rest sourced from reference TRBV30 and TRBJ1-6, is SQTIHQWPATLVQPVGSPLSLECTVEGTSNPNLYWYRQAAGRGLQLLFYSVGIGQISSEVPQNLSASRPQDRQFILSSKKLLLSDSGFYLCAWSVTYNSPLHFGNGTRLTVT.

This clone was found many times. For the CDR3, the DNA is TGTGCCAGCAGCTTAGGACTCCATATAGAGCCCCAGCATTTT. Translation gives CASSLGLHIEPQHF. This sequence joins TRBV13 and TRBJ1-5, with unresolved D. The CDR3 runs to 14 residues. Germline CDR1 and CDR2: PRHDT and FYEKMQ (reference sequence). V shed 0 bases and J shed 8 bases, with 11 bases lying between them.

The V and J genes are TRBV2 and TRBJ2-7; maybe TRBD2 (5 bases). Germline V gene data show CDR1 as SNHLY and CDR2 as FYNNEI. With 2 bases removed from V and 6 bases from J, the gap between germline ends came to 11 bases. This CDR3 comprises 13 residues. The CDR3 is CASSERGVSEQYF. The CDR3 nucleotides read TGTGCCAGCAGTGAACGGGGAGTGTCCGAGCAGTACTTC.

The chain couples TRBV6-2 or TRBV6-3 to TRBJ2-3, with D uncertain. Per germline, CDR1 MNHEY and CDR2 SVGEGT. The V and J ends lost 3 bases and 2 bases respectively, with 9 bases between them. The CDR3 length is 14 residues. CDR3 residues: CASSYTANTDTQYF. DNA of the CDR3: TGTGCCAGCAGTTATACTGCCAACACAGATACGCAGTATTTT.

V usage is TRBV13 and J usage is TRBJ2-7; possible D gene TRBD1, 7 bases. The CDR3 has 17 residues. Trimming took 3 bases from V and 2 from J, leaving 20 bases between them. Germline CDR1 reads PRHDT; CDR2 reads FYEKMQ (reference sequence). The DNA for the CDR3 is TGTGCCAGCAGCTTGGGCGGGACAGAGCAACTCGCCTACGAGCAGTACTTC. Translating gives CASSLGGTEQLAYEQYF.

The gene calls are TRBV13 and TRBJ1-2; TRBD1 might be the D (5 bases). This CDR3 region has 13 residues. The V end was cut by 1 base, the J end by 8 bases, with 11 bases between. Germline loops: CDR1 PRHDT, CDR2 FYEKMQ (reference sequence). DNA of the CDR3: TGTGCCAGCAGCTTAGAAGGGGTTCAAGGCTACACCTTC. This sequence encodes CASSLEGVQGYTF.

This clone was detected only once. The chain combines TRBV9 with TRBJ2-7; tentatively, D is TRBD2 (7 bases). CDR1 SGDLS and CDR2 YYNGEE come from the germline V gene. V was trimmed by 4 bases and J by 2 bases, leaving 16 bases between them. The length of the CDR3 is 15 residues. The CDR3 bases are TGTGCCAGCAGCTTATCGGGGGGCTTAACCTACGAGCAGTACTTC. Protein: CASSLSGGLTYEQYF.

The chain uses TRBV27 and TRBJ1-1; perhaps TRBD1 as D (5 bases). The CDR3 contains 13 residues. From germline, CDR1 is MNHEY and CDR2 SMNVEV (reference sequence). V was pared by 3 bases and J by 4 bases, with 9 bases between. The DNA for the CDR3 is TGTGCCAGCAGTTTTTACGGGGGCACTGAAGCTTTCTTT. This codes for CASSFYGGTEAFF.

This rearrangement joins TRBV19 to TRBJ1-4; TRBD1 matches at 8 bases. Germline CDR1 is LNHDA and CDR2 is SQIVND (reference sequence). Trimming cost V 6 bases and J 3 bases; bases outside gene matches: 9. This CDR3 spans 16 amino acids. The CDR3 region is CASRGQAITSNEKLFF. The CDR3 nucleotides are TGTGCCAGTAGGGGACAGGCGATTACCTCTAATGAAAAACTGTTTTTT.

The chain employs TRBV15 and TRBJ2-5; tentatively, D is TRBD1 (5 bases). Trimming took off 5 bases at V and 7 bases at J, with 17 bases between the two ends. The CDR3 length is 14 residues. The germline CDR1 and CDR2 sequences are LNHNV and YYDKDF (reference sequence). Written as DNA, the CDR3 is TGTGCCACCAGCGGACGACTTGGGGCTGGGACCCAGTACTTC. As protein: CATSGRLGAGTQYF.

The CDR3 region has the DNA TGTGCCAGCAGTGACCAACGCGGCCACAATCAGCCCCAGCATTTT. Its protein is CASSDQRGHNQPQHF. The chain employs TRBV6-4 and TRBJ1-5; unclear D gene. CDR3 length: 15 amino acids. Between the trimmed V and J ends, which lost 2 bases and 3 bases, there was a span of 11 bases. CDR1 is MRHNA, CDR2 SNTAGT, per germline.

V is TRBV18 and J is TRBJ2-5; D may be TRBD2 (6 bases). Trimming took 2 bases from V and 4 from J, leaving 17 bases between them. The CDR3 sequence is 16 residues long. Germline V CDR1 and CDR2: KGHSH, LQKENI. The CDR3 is CASSPNGAGWGETQYF. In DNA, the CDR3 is TGTGCCAGCTCACCAAACGGCGCGGGGTGGGGAGAGACCCAGTACTTC.